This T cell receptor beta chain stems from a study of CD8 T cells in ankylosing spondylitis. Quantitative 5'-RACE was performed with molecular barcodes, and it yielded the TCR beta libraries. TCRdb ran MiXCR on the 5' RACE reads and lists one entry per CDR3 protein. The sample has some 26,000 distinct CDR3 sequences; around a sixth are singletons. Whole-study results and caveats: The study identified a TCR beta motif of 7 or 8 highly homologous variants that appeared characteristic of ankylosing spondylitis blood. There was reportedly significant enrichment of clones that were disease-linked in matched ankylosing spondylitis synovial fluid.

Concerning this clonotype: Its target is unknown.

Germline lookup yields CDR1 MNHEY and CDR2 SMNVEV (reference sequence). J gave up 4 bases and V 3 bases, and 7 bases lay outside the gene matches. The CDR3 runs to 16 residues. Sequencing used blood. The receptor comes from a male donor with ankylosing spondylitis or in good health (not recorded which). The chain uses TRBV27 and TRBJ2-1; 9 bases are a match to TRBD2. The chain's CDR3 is CASSLQTTSGYNEQFF. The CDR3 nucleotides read TGTGCCAGCAGTTTGCAAACGACTAGCGGTTACAATGAGCAGTTCTTC.